The rows below give T cell receptor beta chains drawn from one sample of a study of cytomegalovirus exposure and HLA in healthy donors. Here immunoSEQ multiplex PCR was the method, and the copy in TCRdb shows in-frame clones only, minus some. This sample has 100,000 to 150,000 clones, with around 80% found just once. Sequenced sample: PBMCs. The receptor source for this set is a woman aged 18-29 years in good health and CMV-seropositive. The CDR3 runs from the conserved cysteine through the conserved F or W. D genes are given only for firm matches.

>TRBV21-1|.|TRBJ2-3
CASRPGQGEDTQYF
TGTGCCAGCAGGCCGGGACAGGGGGAAGATACGCAGTATTTT
>TRBV6-1|.|TRBJ1-1
CASSEGGLTGAFF
TGTGCCAGCAGTGAAGGGGGGCTGACAGGAGCTTTCTTT
>TRBV19|TRBD2|TRBJ2-7
CASTLTSGDYEQYF
TGTGCCAGTACCTTGACTAGCGGCGACTACGAGCAGTACTTC
>TRBV7-9|.|TRBJ1-5
CASSETGHSNQPQHF
TGTGCCAGCAGCGAAACCGGACATAGCAATCAGCCCCAGCATTTT
>TRBV6-6|TRBD2|TRBJ2-7
CASSSTSGGYEQYF
TGTGCCAGCAGTTCGACTAGCGGGGGATACGAGCAGTACTTC
>TRBV7-9|TRBD1|TRBJ1-2
CASRPPGLGQGAYGYTF
TGTGCCAGCAGGCCCCCGGGGCTGGGACAGGGGGCCTATGGCTACACCTTC
>TRBV5-1|TRBD1|TRBJ2-5
CASSFNRDRGHETQYF
TGCGCCAGCAGCTTTAACCGGGACAGGGGGCATGAGACCCAGTACTTC
>TRBV15|TRBD1|TRBJ2-7
CATSRGQGARTYEQYF
TGTGCCACCAGCAGAGGACAGGGGGCAAGGACCTACGAGCAGTACTTC
>TRBV9|.|TRBJ2-3
CASSGGSSWDTQYF
TGTGCCAGCAGCGGTGGCTCATCGTGGGATACGCAGTATTTT
>TRBV5-1|.|TRBJ2-1
CASSLSGDEQFF
TGCGCCAGCAGCTTGTCCGGTGATGAGCAGTTCTTC
>TRBV5-6|.|TRBJ2-3
CASSPLAVTDTQYF
TGTGCCAGCAGCCCTTTGGCGGTCACAGATACGCAGTATTTT
>TRBV5-5|.|TRBJ2-7
CASSFWDKVYEQYF
TGTGCCAGCAGCTTCTGGGACAAGGTCTACGAGCAGTACTTC
>TRBV10-1|.|TRBJ2-3
CASSSGATDTQYF
TGCGCCAGCAGCTCGGGTGCCACAGATACGCAGTATTTT
>TRBV4-1|.|TRBJ2-2
CASSQGDFDTGELFF
TGCGCCAGCAGCCAAGGGGACTTTGACACCGGGGAGCTGTTTTTT